Below are 20 T cell receptor beta chains sequenced from a single sample in a study of cytomegalovirus exposure and HLA in healthy donors. PCR amplification relied on 60 Vbeta primers (plus 13 Jbeta primers). Clones were sequenced by immunoSEQ multiplex PCR, and TCRdb holds only the in-frame ones, with some missing. The table lists 150,000 to 200,000 clones, around 84% of them singletons, with roughly 2.5% in the top ten. The sample consisted of PBMCs. The receptor set was obtained from a man aged 25-45 years in good health and CMV-seropositive.

The CDR3 nucleotides are TGTGCCAGCAGCTTAGCGCGAGCGAGAAGGGAGACCCAGTACTTC. It yields the protein CASSLARARRETQYF. V usage is TRBV7-2 and J usage is TRBJ2-5, with D unclear. There are 15 residues in the CDR3. Germline CDR1 and CDR2: SGHTA and FQGNSA. V was cut by 0 bases and J by 5 bases, with 13 bases left in between. The variable domain in full, with the rest retrieved from reference TRBV7-2 and TRBJ2-5, is GAGVSQSPSNKVTEKGKDVELRCDPISGHTALYWYRQSLGQGLEFLIYFQGNSAPDKSGLPSDRFSAERTGGSVSTLTIQRTQQEDSAVYLCASSLARARRETQYFGPGTRLLVL.

This chain connects TRBV9 to TRBJ1-4; D is unclear. This CDR3 is built from 19 residues. Germline V gene lookup returns CDR1 SGDLS and CDR2 YYNGEE. V lost 0 bases and J lost 5, with 23 bases in between. In nucleotides, the CDR3 is TGTGCCAGCAGCGTAGCTGACGGGGTTCGAATGGGTCCCAATGAAAAACTGTTTTTT. It specifies CASSVADGVRMGPNEKLFF.

V gene TRBV19 combines with J gene TRBJ2-2; 10 bases align to TRBD1. The CDR3 is 14 amino acids. V trimming: 6 bases; J trimming: 3 bases; junction bases outside the gene matches: 1. Germline V gene sequence: CDR1 LNHDA, CDR2 SQIVND (reference sequence). CDR3 loop: CASRTGGHTGELFF. CDR3 DNA sequence: TGTGCCAGTAGGACAGGGGGCCACACCGGGGAGCTGTTTTTT. The whole variable domain, filled in from reference TRBV19 and TRBJ2-2, reads DGGITQSPKYLFRKEGQNVTLSCEQNLNHDAMYWYRQDPGQGLRLIYYSQIVNDFQKGDIAEGYSVSREKKESFPLTVTSAQKNPTAFYLCASRTGGHTGELFFGEGSRLTVL.

V is TRBV5-8 and J is TRBJ1-1, with D unclear. The CDR3 consists of 16 residues. Trimming pared 1 base from V and 0 bases from J, leaving 13 bases between. Per germline, CDR1 SGHTS and CDR2 YDEGEE. In DNA form, the CDR3 reads TGTGCCAGCAGCTTGAGTTCCTCGAGGATGAACACTGAAGCTTTCTTT. It is translated as CASSLSSSRMNTEAFF.

This chain joins TRBV19 and TRBJ1-2; D gene uncertain. The CDR3 covers 12 residues. CDR1 and CDR2 from the germline V gene are LNHDA and SQIVND (reference sequence). Trimming took 1 base from V and 7 from J, leaving 7 bases between them. This chain's CDR3 is CASSIGARGYTF. The CDR3 bases are TGTGCCAGTAGTATAGGGGCTCGTGGCTACACCTTC. The full variable domain, completed using reference TRBV19 and TRBJ1-2, is DGGITQSPKYLFRKEGQNVTLSCEQNLNHDAMYWYRQDPGQGLRLIYYSQIVNDFQKGDIAEGYSVSREKKESFPLTVTSAQKNPTAFYLCASSIGARGYTFGSGTRLTVV.

The chain links TRBV5-4 to TRBJ2-2; D may be TRBD1 (6 bases). The CDR3 has 15 amino acids. The germline gives CDR1 SGHNT, CDR2 YYREEE (reference sequence). Trimming pared 4 bases from V and 4 bases from J, leaving 14 bases between. The CDR3 DNA reads as TGTGCCAGCAGCAAAGACAGGTTGACCACCGGGGAGCTGTTTTTT. This translates into CASSKDRLTTGELFF.

The chain uses TRBV5-4 and TRBJ2-1, with 12 bases fitting TRBD2. With 3 bases clipped from V and 9 bases from J, the junction kept 10 bases outside the gene matches. Germline loops: CDR1 SGHNT, CDR2 YYREEE (reference sequence). The CDR3 has 16 residues. The DNA of the CDR3 is TGTGCCAGCAGCTCCGCGACTAGCGGGAGAGGGGGTGAGCAGTTCTTC. It is translated as CASSSATSGRGGEQFF.

The chain joins TRBV5-1 to TRBJ2-5, with D perhaps matching TRBD1 (5 bases). V gave up 4 bases and J gave up 5 bases, with 18 bases separating them. CDR3 length: 15 residues. CDR1 and CDR2 (germline): SGHRS, YFSETQ. The CDR3 is CASSPGARQPETQYF. DNA for the CDR3: TGCGCCAGCAGCCCAGGTGCGAGACAGCCGGAGACCCAGTACTTC.

The rearrangement uses TRBV11-3 and TRBJ2-1; 10 bases are shared with TRBD2. Trimming cost V 1 base and J 10 bases; bases outside gene matches: 1. Germline CDR1 reads SGHNT; CDR2 reads YENEEA. The CDR3 totals 13 residues. CDR3 nucleotides: TGTGCCAGCAGCTTAGGAGCGGGAGGGGAGCAGTTCTTC. Translating gives CASSLGAGGEQFF.

The V call is TRBV27, the J call TRBJ2-2; D is possibly TRBD1 (6 bases). Trimming cost V 4 bases and J 6 bases, with 18 bases left between them. The CDR3 has 16 residues. Germline V gene sequence: CDR1 MNHEY, CDR2 SMNVEV (reference sequence). As DNA, the CDR3 is TGTGCCAGCAGTTGGGGCCCCGACAGGTTCTCCGGGGAGCTGTTTTTT. Translated, it gives CASSWGPDRFSGELFF.

V is TRBV4-3 and J is TRBJ1-5; D is ambiguous. Deletions cut 0 bases from V and 4 bases from J, with 13 bases between. The germline gives CDR1 LGHNA, CDR2 YSLEER. CDR3 size: 16 residues. CDR3 nucleotides: TGCGCCAGCAGCCAAGAATGGATTGGCGGTAATCAGCCCCAGCATTTT. It yields the protein CASSQEWIGGNQPQHF.

The V gene is TRBV7-9, the J gene TRBJ2-5; 11 bases agree with TRBD2. With V trimmed by 6 bases and J by 2 bases, 5 bases remained unmatched. This CDR3 spans 15 amino acids. CDR1 is SEHNR, CDR2 FQNEAQ, per germline (reference sequence). CDR3 in amino acids: CASRKGLAVQETQYF. CDR3 bases: TGTGCCAGCAGAAAGGGACTAGCGGTTCAAGAGACCCAGTACTTC.

The V and J genes are TRBV5-1 and TRBJ2-3; D gene ambiguous. The CDR3 spans 14 residues. The germline V and J ends were trimmed by 5 bases and 0 bases, with 10 bases remaining between them. The germline gives CDR1 SGHRS, CDR2 YFSETQ. The CDR3 loop is CASRFLESTDTQYF. The CDR3 DNA follows: TGCGCCAGCAGGTTTTTGGAGAGCACAGATACGCAGTATTTT.

This clone appeared a few times. The chain is built from TRBV27 and TRBJ2-3; 16 bases fit TRBD2. Germline trimming cut 0 bases from V and 5 bases from J; bases unmatched to any gene: 11. The germline CDR1 and CDR2 sequences are MNHEY and SMNVEV (reference sequence). The CDR3 runs to 20 residues. The CDR3 coding sequence is TGTGCCAGCAGTTTATCCTACCCGGGACTAGCGGGAGGGCGTGTAGATACGCAGTATTTT. Encoded protein: CASSLSYPGLAGGRVDTQYF.

The chain uses TRBV11-3 and TRBJ2-5; 11 positions match TRBD2. This CDR3 has 18 residues. Germline CDR1 reads SGHNT; CDR2 reads YENEEA. Trimming cost V 0 bases and J 3 bases; bases outside gene matches: 9. The CDR3 region is CASSLDRRVAGGEETQYF. The CDR3 nucleotides are TGTGCCAGCAGCTTAGATAGAAGAGTAGCGGGAGGGGAAGAGACCCAGTACTTC.

This clone was counted between two and nine times. This chain joins TRBV7-9 and TRBJ1-1, with 8 bases fitting TRBD1. The CDR3 has 12 residues. Losses at the gene ends were 4 bases for V and 11 bases for J; bases not matched to a gene: 6. CDR1 and CDR2 (germline): SEHNR, FQNEAQ (reference sequence). CDR3: CASSSQGAVAFF. The CDR3 DNA follows: TGTGCCAGCAGCTCGCAGGGGGCGGTGGCTTTCTTT.

This clone appeared once. The rearrangement joins TRBV19 to TRBJ1-5; 9 bases fit TRBD1. Germline loops: CDR1 LNHDA, CDR2 SQIVND (reference sequence). CDR3 length equals 16 residues. V lost 5 bases, J lost 2 bases, and 7 bases stayed unmatched. Written as DNA, the CDR3 is TGTGCCAGTAGTCTATACCGACAGGGGGGCAATCAGCCCCAGCATTTT. Protein product: CASSLYRQGGNQPQHF.

The rearrangement joins TRBV6-6 to TRBJ2-5; D is perhaps TRBD1 (6 bases). This CDR3 spans 14 amino acids. The germline gives CDR1 MNHNY, CDR2 SVGAGI (reference sequence). With 6 bases removed from V and 1 base from J, the gap between germline ends came to 12 bases. The CDR3 loop reads CASSSDSSQETQYF. In DNA, the CDR3 is TGTGCCAGCAGCTCGGACAGCAGCCAAGAGACCCAGTACTTC.

As to this clone: The junction and the germline gene differ at one end; a read error may be behind it. The chain joins TRBV7-9 to TRBJ2-2; TRBD2 might be the D (6 bases). The CDR3 contains 14 residues. Germline values: CDR1 SEHNR, CDR2 FQNEAQ (reference sequence). CDR3 sequence (DNA): TGTTCCAGCAGCTTAATCGAGGCGGGAAGAGAGCTGTTTTTT. Translated: CSSSLIEAGRELFF.

The chain links TRBV10-3 to TRBJ1-2; D gene uncertain. The CDR3 totals 13 residues. CDR1 ENHRY and CDR2 SYGVKD come from the germline V gene. V was clipped by 2 bases and J by 4 bases, with 8 bases between them. The CDR3 bases are TGTGCCATCAGTGAGGAGGAACCCTATGGCTACACCTTC. This codes for CAISEEEPYGYTF.